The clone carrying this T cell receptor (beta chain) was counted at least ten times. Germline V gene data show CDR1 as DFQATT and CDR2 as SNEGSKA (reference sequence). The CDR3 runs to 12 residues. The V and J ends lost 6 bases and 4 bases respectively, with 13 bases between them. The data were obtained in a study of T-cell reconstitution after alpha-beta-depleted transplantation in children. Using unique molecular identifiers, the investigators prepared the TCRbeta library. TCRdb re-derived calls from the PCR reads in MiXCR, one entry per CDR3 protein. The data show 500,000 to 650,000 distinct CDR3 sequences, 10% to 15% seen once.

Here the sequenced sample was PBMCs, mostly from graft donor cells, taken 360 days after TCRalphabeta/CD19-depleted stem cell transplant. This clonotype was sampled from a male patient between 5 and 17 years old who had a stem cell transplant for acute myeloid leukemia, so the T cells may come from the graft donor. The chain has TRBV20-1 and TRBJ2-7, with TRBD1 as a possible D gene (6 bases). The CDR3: CSAQQGPYEQYF. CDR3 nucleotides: TGCAGTGCCCAGCAGGGGCCGTACGAGCAGTACTTC.